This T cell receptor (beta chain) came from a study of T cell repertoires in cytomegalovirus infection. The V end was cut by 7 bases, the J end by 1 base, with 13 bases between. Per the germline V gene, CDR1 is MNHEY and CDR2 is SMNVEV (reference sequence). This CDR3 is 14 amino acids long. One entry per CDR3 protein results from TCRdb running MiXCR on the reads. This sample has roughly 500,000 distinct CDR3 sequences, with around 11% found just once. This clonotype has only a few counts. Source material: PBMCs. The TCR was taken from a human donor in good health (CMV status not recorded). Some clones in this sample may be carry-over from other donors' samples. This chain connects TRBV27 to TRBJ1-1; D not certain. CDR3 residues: CASKFVEGNTEAFF. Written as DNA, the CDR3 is TGTGCCAGCAAATTTGTGGAAGGGAACACTGAAGCTTTCTTT.